This T cell receptor beta chain was sequenced in a study of shared clonotypes between healthy human individuals. The V gene lost 5 bases and the J gene lost 5 bases, with 12 bases spanning the gap. The CDR3 is made up of 13 amino acids. The germline V gene encodes CDR1 SGHNT and CDR2 YENEEA. The assay was immunoSEQ multiplex PCR, and TCRdb's table has in-frame clones only and misses some. The table shows about 1 million clones, with around four fifths occurring only once. Sequencing was carried out using memory CD4+ T cells sorted from blood. Subset given: CD45RA-negative fraction. The V call is TRBV11-3, the J call TRBJ2-5; the D gene is possibly TRBD2 (5 bases). The TCR comes from a man between 18 and 35 years old in good health. The CDR3 is CASSPAGGETQYF. The CDR3 bases are TGTGCCAGCAGCCCCGCGGGCGGGGAGACCCAGTACTTC.